This T cell receptor (beta chain) was captured in a study of shared clonotypes between healthy human individuals. Study-level results: Non-shared clonotypes were found to have lower generation probabilities than the clonotypes that were shared by all four of the sorted-subset donors. With several donors compared, 4% to 5.5% of naive CD4 clonotypes were shared.

The CDR3 is made up of 15 amino acids. The germline V and J ends were trimmed by 0 bases and 3 bases, with 12 bases remaining between them. Per germline, CDR1 LNHNV and CDR2 YYDKDF (reference sequence). Notes on this clone: Its antigen is as yet unknown.

Naive CD4+ cells were CD45RA-selected; the remaining cells were memory. The deep-level immunoSEQ assay was used. Profiled with immunoSEQ multiplex PCR; TCRdb holds only in-frame clones, not every one. The repertoire holds 2 million to 2.5 million clones, with just under 95% as singletons. Sequences were obtained from naive CD4+ T cells from PBMCs. Subset meaning: CD45RA+ positively selected. The TCR sequence derives from a man younger than 30 in good health. Some clones in this sample may be carry-over from other donors' samples. The chain employs TRBV15 and TRBJ2-7, with a possible D match to TRBD1 (6 bases). The CDR3 loop is CATSRDGEQGYEQYF. In nucleotides, the CDR3 is TGTGCCACCAGCAGAGATGGGGAACAGGGCTACGAGCAGTACTTC.